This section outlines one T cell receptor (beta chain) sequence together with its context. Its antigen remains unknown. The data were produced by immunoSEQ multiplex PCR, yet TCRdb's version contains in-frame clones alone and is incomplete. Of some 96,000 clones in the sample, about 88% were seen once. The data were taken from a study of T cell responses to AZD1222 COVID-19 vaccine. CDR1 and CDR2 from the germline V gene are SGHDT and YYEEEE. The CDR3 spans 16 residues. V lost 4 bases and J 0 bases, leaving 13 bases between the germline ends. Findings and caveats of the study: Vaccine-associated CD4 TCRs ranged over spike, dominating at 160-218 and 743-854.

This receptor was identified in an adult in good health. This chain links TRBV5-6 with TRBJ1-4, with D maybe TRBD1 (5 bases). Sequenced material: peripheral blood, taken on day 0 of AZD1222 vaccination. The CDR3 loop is CASSTYRSSTNEKLFF. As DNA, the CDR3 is TGTGCCAGCAGCACCTACAGGAGCTCAACTAATGAAAAACTGTTTTTT. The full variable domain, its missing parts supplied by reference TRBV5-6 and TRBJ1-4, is DAGVTQSPTHLIKTRGQQVTLRCSPKSGHDTVSWYQQALGQGPQFIFQYYEEEERQRGNFPDRFSGHQFPNYSSELNVNALLLGDSALYLCASSTYRSSTNEKLFFGSGTQLSVL.